A single sample is the source of the 3 T cell receptor beta chains below, sequenced in a study of tissue T cells after allogeneic stem cell transplantation. Here immunoSEQ multiplex PCR was the method, and the copy in TCRdb shows in-frame clones only, minus some. The sample has some 7,700 clones, around half seen once; the top ten hold 7.1%. Specified time point: mouse harvest day 7 after allogeneic transplant. Mouse grafts combined 10^7 T-cell-depleted bone marrow cells with 10^6 splenic CD5+ T cells. The sample comprised gut tissue. The receptor source for this set is a female BALB/c mouse given C57BL/6 T cells with graft-versus-host disease after an allogeneic hematopoietic cell transplant.

As for this clone: The gene symbols are mouse symbols. The missing CDR3 end, 1 residue past where the read stops, is filled in from the germline J gene. The chain employs TRBV3 and TRBJ1-4; TRBD1 agrees at 11 bases. Germline loops: CDR1 SNHLY, CDR2 FYNGKV (reference sequence). This CDR3 has 16 residues. Germline trimming cut 1 base from V and 7 bases from J; bases unmatched to any gene: 5. The CDR3 loop reads CASSLGTGGAGERLFF. The sequenced CDR3 bases are TGTGCCAGCAGCTTAGGGACAGGGGGCGCAGGCGAAAGATTATTT.

Details on this clone: Genes and germline are mouse. The CDR3 end lies 1 residue beyond the end of the read and is filled in from the germline J gene. V gene TRBV3 combines with J gene TRBJ2-3, with D perhaps matching TRBD1 or TRBD2 (5 bases each). The CDR3 sequence is 13 residues long. Trimming removed 2 bases from V and 6 bases from J, with 9 bases in between. Germline CDR1 and CDR2: SNHLY and FYNGKV (reference sequence). Partial CDR3 DNA: TGTGCCAGCAGCTTATCGGGGCTCGAAACGCTGTAT. Protein sequence: CASSLSGLETLY. The full CDR3 protein reads CASSLSGLETLYF.

On this clone: The listed genes are named as in mouse. Read coverage stops 1 residue before the CDR3 terminus; the germline J gene supplies the remainder. The V and J genes are TRBV26 and TRBJ1-1; 8 nucleotides align to TRBD1. Germline V gives CDR1 KGHPV, CDR2 FQNQEV (reference sequence). This CDR3 comprises 13 residues. The V and J ends lost 4 bases and 5 bases, in that order; junction bases with no gene match: 3. The CDR3 bases that were read are TGTGCCAGCAGTCGGACAGGGCGGACAGAAGTCTTC. Protein: CASSRTGRTEVF. The entire CDR3 reads CASSRTGRTEVFF.